The source of this TCR beta chain is a study of blood T cells in healthy people across ages (dated by TCRdb to 2015 to 2017). Concerning the study at large: In model experiments, roughly one uniquely barcoded TCR beta cDNA molecule per two T cells was captured by template switching. Four age groups were formed from the donors: young (average 16 years), middle-aged (approximately 42), aged (approximately 60) and long-lived (around 82). For two donors (one aged 18 to 30 and one aged 80 or older), the study analyzed two additional independent replicas of 1 million unique cDNA reads from the same blood draw. To avoid experimental bias, donors of different ages were spread randomly across the sequencing lanes. Age-related changes in TCR beta repertoire diversity were measured in the study by deep sequencing normalized with unique cDNA molecular identifiers. What the research found in general, with its limitations: Estimates of total diversity from one million sequenced T cells were regarded as lower bounds and underestimates. Donor CMV infection status was unknown, potentially confounding age-related changes in expanded clonotypes. The long-lived group showed more naive CD4+ T cells, fewer expanded clones and increased TCR diversity than the aged group, suggesting age selection. As age increased, observed TCR beta diversity per million T cells dropped in a roughly linear way, and a significant reduction was already evident by age 40. Because profiling used bulk unsorted PBMCs, naive and antigen-experienced compartments could not be compared conclusively. A strong correlation was found between observed TCR beta diversity and the percentage of naive T cells measured by flow cytometry.

Receptors were amplified or captured by 5' RACE. Sequencing took place on an Illumina HiSeq 2500. A second PCR of roughly 7 to 12 cycles was run with a J-beta primer mix and a sample-barcoded 5' primer. A unique molecular identifier was introduced onto each TCR beta cDNA molecule by a template-switch 5' adaptor carrying 12 random nucleotides. Each sample yielded at least 2.5 million CDR3-containing paired-end reads. First-strand cDNA synthesis was performed from all RNA using the Mint cDNA synthesis kit, with priming by a TRBC-specific oligonucleotide. After uracil-DNA glycosylase treatment, a first 18-cycle PCR used universal primers M1SS and BC2_uni_R on all cDNA. The paper's data handling went like this. For normalization, 1 million high-quality reads were randomly selected from each sample, with every read carrying a distinct molecular identifier. Reads with shared molecular identifiers were discarded instead of being binned into consensus sequences. CDR3 identification, clonotype clustering and error correction used MiTCR with a Q25 quality threshold and the strictest error-elimination algorithm. A nonparametric unseen species model using Euler transformation provided a lower-bound estimate of total TCR beta diversity. TCRdb handled the public reads itself, with Q25 trimming in fastp and clone calling in MiXCR, and kept productive beta chains. Rows are unified per CDR3 protein, each entry keeping the most common DNA and genes. The V and J calls were not made by the authors but by TCRdb's processing. This sample holds about 2 million distinct CDR3 sequences; about 50% were observed only once. Jointly, the top ten make up over 2% of the sample.

Measured from the cysteine to the phenylalanine, the CDR3 is 17 residues long. Of all the DNA, just the CDR3 is kept, 51 bases in frame from base 1. Trimming takes 5 bases off V and 5 bases off J; junction bases not matched to a gene: 11. This clonotype showed up just a few times. The antigen it binds to is not known. Within one base of it there is no much larger clone, and no base qualities were kept. Systemically healthy Caucasian individuals from Russia, some 36 in total and aged about 6 to 95 years, were included as donors. Each donor gave 8.5 to 10 milliliters of peripheral blood, collected into EDTA-treated Vacutainer tubes. PBMCs were isolated by Ficoll-Paque density-gradient centrifugation, with at least 6.5 million obtained per sample. Trizol reagent was used to extract total RNA from the PBMCs, yielding at least 5.5 micrograms per sample. For every donor, an aliquot of PBMCs went through flow cytometry to measure the percentages of naive CD45RAhigh/CD27high T cells.

The chain links TRBV12-3 or TRBV12-4 with TRBJ2-5; 13 bases in the junction line up with TRBD2. The TCR originated in a woman between 40 and 50 years old in good health. The sequenced material came from blood. The DNA reads TGTGCCAGCAGTGAACTAGCGGGGGGGCAGAATTGGGAGACCCAGTACTTC. The resulting protein is CASSELAGGQNWETQYF.